Below are 18 T cell receptor beta chains sequenced from a single sample in a study of T cells in tumors after PD-1 blockade. Measured with immunoSEQ multiplex PCR; TCRdb has only the in-frame clones, and not every one. The data show 60,000 to 70,000 clones, around 74% seen once. The input for sequencing was PBMCs, taken after anti-PD-1 treatment. The receptors derive from a human donor with basal cell carcinoma.

The chain links TRBV30 to TRBJ2-5, with D possibly TRBD2 on 6 matching bases. Germline V lookup: CDR1 GTSNPN, CDR2 SVGIG (reference sequence). The V end was cut by 1 base, the J end by 5 bases, with 14 bases between. This CDR3 contains 14 residues. The CDR3 DNA is TGTGCCTGGAGTGCCCAGATGGGGAGGGAGACCCAGTACTTC. It translates to CAWSAQMGRETQYF.

A word on this clone: The same CDR3 can be traced to other DNA sequences in this sample. V and J are TRBV6-2 or TRBV6-3 and TRBJ1-6; 7 nucleotides agree with TRBD1. Germline-derived CDR1 and CDR2 are MNHEY and SVGEGT. Unmatched junction bases numbered 10, after V lost 5 bases and J lost 6 bases. CDR3 length: 16 residues. In DNA form, the CDR3 reads TGTGCCAGCAGTACTACAGGGGCCGCTCTTAATTCACCCCTCCACTTT. This codes for CASSTTGAALNSPLHF.

CDR3 in amino acids: CASSNDRGGPQHF. Here the CDR3 DNA reads TGTGCCAGCAGCAACGACAGAGGGGGGCCCCAGCATTTT. The V gene is TRBV5-6, the J gene TRBJ1-5, with a weak D call TRBD1 (6 bases). Germline CDR1 reads SGHDT; CDR2 reads YYEEEE. This CDR3 contains 13 residues. V was pared by 4 bases and J by 9 bases, with 14 bases between.

This clone was found a few times. This rearrangement joins TRBV14 to TRBJ2-7, with a possible D match to TRBD1 (6 bases). The CDR3 is made up of 15 amino acids. CDR1 and CDR2 (germline): SGHDN, FVKESK. V lost 3 bases, J lost 0 bases, and 12 bases lay in between. CDR3 DNA sequence: TGTGCCAGCAGCCAGCCAGGGGTCCGCTCCTACGAGCAGTACTTC. Translated: CASSQPGVRSYEQYF.

The chain couples TRBV29-1 to TRBJ1-2; D not certain. CDR3 length equals 14 residues. Trimming cost V 5 bases and J 1 base, with 14 bases left between them. Germline V gene sequence: CDR1 SQVTM, CDR2 ANQGSEA. CDR3 sequence: CSVSDGGINYGYTF. The CDR3 nucleotides are TGCAGCGTTTCGGACGGAGGTATTAACTATGGCTACACCTTC. Full variable domain (rest looked up from reference TRBV29-1 and TRBJ1-2): SAVISQKPSRDICQRGTSLTIQCQVDSQVTMMFWYRQQPGQSLTLIATANQGSEATYESGFVIDKFPISRPNLTFSTLTVSNMSPEDSSIYLCSVSDGGINYGYTFGSGTRLTVV.

The genes are TRBV10-3 and TRBJ2-5, with TRBD1 identical over 8 bases. The CDR3 spans 15 residues. J lost 5 bases, V lost 4 bases, and 9 bases had no gene match. Germline CDR1 reads ENHRY; CDR2 reads SYGVKD. CDR3 nucleotide sequence: TGTGCCATCAGTGGTTCCAGGGGGCCCCAGGAGACCCAGTACTTC. Translated: CAISGSRGPQETQYF.

This chain connects TRBV28 to TRBJ1-2; D not certain. The CDR3 is made up of 13 amino acids. Germline lookup yields CDR1 MDHEN and CDR2 SYDVKM. V lost 0 bases, J lost 3 bases, and 5 bases lay in between. CDR3 sequence (DNA): TGTGCCAGCAGTTTATGGGCAGACTATGGCTACACCTTC. It codes for CASSLWADYGYTF.

The chain joins TRBV10-3 to TRBJ1-3; D is unclear. The germline V and J ends were trimmed by 3 bases and 0 bases, with 6 bases remaining between them. The CDR3 consists of 14 residues. The V gene's germline CDR1 is ENHRY and CDR2 SYGVKD. In DNA form, the CDR3 reads TGTGCCATCAGTGACGGGAGCTCTGGAAACACCATATATTTT. Protein: CAISDGSSGNTIYF.

The chain's CDR3 is CASSPSRTGEQFF. DNA for the CDR3: TGTGCCAGCAGTCCGTCCCGCACCGGGGAGCAGTTCTTC. The V and J genes are TRBV3-1 (or the pseudogene TRBV3-2) and TRBJ2-1, with D unclear. The CDR3 is 13 amino acids. The germline V gene encodes CDR1 LGHDT and CDR2 YNNKEL (reference sequence). The V and J ends lost 6 bases and 10 bases respectively, with 16 bases between them.

The chain combines TRBV6-5 with TRBJ2-5; the match to TRBD1 covers 8 bases. Germline assignment: CDR1 MNHEY and CDR2 SVGAGI. Trimming removed 2 bases from V and 2 bases from J; junction bases left unmatched: 7. The CDR3 contains 16 residues. The CDR3, as DNA: TGTGCCAGCAGTTACGGGGGACAGGCGAATCAAGAGACCCAGTACTTC. As protein: CASSYGGQANQETQYF.

This rearrangement joins TRBV6-4 to TRBJ2-3; TRBD1 is a possible D gene (6 bases). Germline V gene sequence: CDR1 MRHNA, CDR2 SNTAGT. There are 13 residues in the CDR3. V was clipped by 8 bases and J by 1 base, with 10 bases between them. CDR3 sequence: CASRTEGTDTQYF. Written as DNA, the CDR3 is TGTGCCAGCCGGACAGAAGGCACAGATACGCAGTATTTT.

The CDR3 sequence is CASSIEQDRVNTGELFF. CDR3 sequence (DNA): TGTGCCAGTAGTATAGAACAGGACAGGGTGAACACCGGGGAGCTGTTTTTT. This sequence joins TRBV19 and TRBJ2-2; 8 bases are a match to TRBD1. This CDR3 spans 17 amino acids. J was trimmed by 1 base and V by 0 bases; bases with no gene match: 4. The germline gives CDR1 LNHDA, CDR2 SQIVND (reference sequence).

CDR3 bases: TGCGCCAGCAGCTGGACCGCCCAAGAGACCCAGTACTTC. Amino acid sequence: CASSWTAQETQYF. The rearrangement uses TRBV5-1 and TRBJ2-5, with D uncertain. V shed 3 bases and J shed 1 base, with 7 bases lying between them. CDR3 length: 13 amino acids. The germline V gene encodes CDR1 SGHRS and CDR2 YFSETQ.

This chain uses TRBV6-5 with TRBJ1-1; D is perhaps TRBD1 (6 bases). Trimming stripped 6 bases from V and 1 base from J, with 9 bases between. This CDR3 spans 13 amino acids. Germline-derived CDR1 and CDR2 are MNHEY and SVGAGI. As DNA, the CDR3 is TGTGCCAGCAGGGAGACAGGGAACACTGAAGCTTTCTTT. Its translation is CASRETGNTEAFF.

The V and J genes are TRBV6-4 and TRBJ2-3; TRBD1 aligns across 7 bases. Germline trimming cut 6 bases from V and 6 bases from J; bases unmatched to any gene: 12. CDR1 is MRHNA, CDR2 SNTAGT, per germline. The CDR3 covers 15 residues. DNA of the CDR3: TGTGCCAGCAGCAGGGACAGCGCCTTTGCGGATACGCAGTATTTT. As protein: CASSRDSAFADTQYF.

This chain uses TRBV2 with TRBJ1-2; D is ambiguous. Germline CDR1 is SNHLY and CDR2 is FYNNEI. The CDR3 totals 14 residues. The ends were cut back, 2 bases at V and 6 bases at J, with 13 bases in the middle. The CDR3 spells CASSENGRYDGYTF. CDR3 DNA: TGTGCCAGCAGTGAAAACGGACGGTACGATGGCTACACCTTC.

The rearrangement links TRBV20-1 to TRBJ2-5; D possibly matches TRBD1 or TRBD2 (5 bases each). The V gene's germline CDR1 is DFQATT and CDR2 SNEGSKA (reference sequence). The CDR3 length is 12 residues. V dropped 3 bases and J dropped 5 bases, with 10 bases sitting between them. The CDR3: CSASGGKETQYF. CDR3 in DNA: TGCAGTGCTAGTGGGGGAAAGGAGACCCAGTACTTC.

As regards this clone: One junction end disagrees with the germline gene, perhaps due to a read error. The genes are TRBV7-6 and TRBJ1-2, with TRBD1 matching 8 bases. The CDR3 consists of 17 residues. Germline CDR1 SGHVS, CDR2 FNYEAQ. The CDR3 protein is CASSPQGAGASNYGHTF. Written as DNA, the CDR3 is TGTGCCAGCAGCCCTCAGGGGGCGGGAGCCTCTAACTATGGCCACACCTTC.